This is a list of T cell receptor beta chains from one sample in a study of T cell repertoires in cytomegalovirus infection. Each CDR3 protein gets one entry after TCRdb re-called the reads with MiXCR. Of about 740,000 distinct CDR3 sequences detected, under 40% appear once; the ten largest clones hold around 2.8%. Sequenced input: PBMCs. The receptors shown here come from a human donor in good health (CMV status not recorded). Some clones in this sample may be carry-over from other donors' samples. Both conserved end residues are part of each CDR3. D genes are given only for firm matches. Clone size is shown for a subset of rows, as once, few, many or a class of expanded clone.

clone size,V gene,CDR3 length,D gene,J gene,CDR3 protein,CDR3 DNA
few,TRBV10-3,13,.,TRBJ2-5,CATYRGGRETQYF,TGTGCCACTTACAGGGGGGGTAGAGAGACCCAGTACTTC
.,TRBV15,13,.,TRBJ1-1,CATSPSRVAEAFF,TGTGCCACCAGCCCTTCCAGGGTCGCTGAAGCTTTCTTT
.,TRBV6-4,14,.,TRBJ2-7,CASRAGQLSYEQYF,TGTGCCAGCAGGGCGGGGCAGCTCTCCTACGAGCAGTACTTC
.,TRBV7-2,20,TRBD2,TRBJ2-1,CASSLPPRTSGRVAYNEQFF,TGTGCCAGCAGCCTACCCCCCCGGACTAGCGGGAGGGTTGCCTACAATGAGCAGTTCTTC
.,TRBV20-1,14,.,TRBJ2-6,CSAREVRGANVLTF,TGCAGTGCTAGAGAGGTGAGAGGGGCCAACGTCCTGACTTTC
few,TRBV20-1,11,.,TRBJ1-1,CSARAFAEAFF,TGCAGTGCTAGAGCGTTCGCTGAAGCTTTCTTT
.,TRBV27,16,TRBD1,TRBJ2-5,CASSPRDRGLGETQYF,TGTGCCAGCAGTCCCCGGGACAGGGGGCTGGGAGAGACCCAGTACTTC
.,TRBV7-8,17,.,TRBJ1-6,CASSLESRRDLNSPLHF,TGTGCCAGCAGCTTAGAGAGTAGGCGGGACCTTAATTCACCCCTCCACTTT
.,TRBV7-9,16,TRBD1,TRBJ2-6,CASSPTGPSGANVLTF,TGTGCCAGCAGCCCGACAGGGCCCTCTGGGGCCAACGTCCTGACTTTC
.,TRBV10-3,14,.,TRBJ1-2,CAMREDSFLYGYTF,TGTGCCATGAGGGAGGACAGTTTCCTCTATGGCTACACCTTC
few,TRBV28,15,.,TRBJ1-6,CASSSERRGLSPLHF,TGTGCCAGCTCCTCGGAGAGGCGCGGGCTTTCACCCCTCCACTTT
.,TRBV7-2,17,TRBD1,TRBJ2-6,CARSSQGDYSGANVMTF,TGTGCCAGAAGCTCCCAGGGGGATTACTCTGGGGCCAACGTAATGACTTTC
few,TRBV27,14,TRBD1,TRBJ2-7,CASSIAGGWYEQYF,TGTGCCAGCAGTATAGCAGGGGGCTGGTACGAGCAGTACTTC
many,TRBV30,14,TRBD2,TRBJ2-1,CAWSPGLAVHEQFF,TGTGCCTGGAGCCCGGGACTAGCGGTGCATGAGCAGTTCTTC
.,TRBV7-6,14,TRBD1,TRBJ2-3,CASSSRQGPDTQYF,TGTGCCAGCAGCTCCCGACAGGGCCCAGATACGCAGTATTTT
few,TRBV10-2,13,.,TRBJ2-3,CASTGEVTDTQYF,TGCGCCAGCACGGGGGAAGTGACAGATACGCAGTATTTT
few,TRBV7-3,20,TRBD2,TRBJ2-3,CASSLNQGVSGGPRGDTQYF,TGTGCCAGCAGCTTAAACCAGGGAGTTAGCGGGGGCCCCCGGGGAGATACGCAGTATTTT
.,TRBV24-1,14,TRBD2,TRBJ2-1,CATSDGWGGNEQFF,TGTGCCACCAGTGATGGGTGGGGGGGCAATGAGCAGTTCTTC
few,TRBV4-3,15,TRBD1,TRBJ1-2,CASSSRQGASYGYTF,TGCGCCAGCAGCTCTAGACAGGGGGCTTCCTATGGCTACACCTTC